This record looks at one TCR beta chain sequence and its context. What it recognizes is unknown. The sample originates from a study of T cell responses to AZD1222 COVID-19 vaccine. Second-dose recipients at about 4 or about 12 weeks were treated as one pooled group. Study observations and caveats: Clonal diversity may have been underestimated, and the donors were mostly white British, with more females than males. Following two doses of AZD1222, Spike-specific TCR breadth and depth rose. Targeting of unmutated variant regions was reportedly seen in nearly half of spike-specific TCRs.

Germline CDR1 and CDR2: MNHEY and SMNVEV (reference sequence). CDR3 length: 13 residues. V gave up 3 bases and J gave up 9 bases, with 14 bases separating them. Sequencing used immunoSEQ multiplex PCR; TCRdb keeps in-frame clones, though not all of them. The table includes about 120,000 clones, 80% to 95% detected once. This material consisted of peripheral blood, taken 28 days after the second AZD1222 dose. This sequence joins TRBV27 and TRBJ1-1; a possible D gene is TRBD1 (6 bases). This sequence originates from an adult who received the AZD1222 COVID-19 vaccine. The CDR3 is CASSFRTGFQAFF. CDR3 DNA sequence: TGTGCCAGCAGTTTCCGCACAGGGTTCCAAGCTTTCTTT.